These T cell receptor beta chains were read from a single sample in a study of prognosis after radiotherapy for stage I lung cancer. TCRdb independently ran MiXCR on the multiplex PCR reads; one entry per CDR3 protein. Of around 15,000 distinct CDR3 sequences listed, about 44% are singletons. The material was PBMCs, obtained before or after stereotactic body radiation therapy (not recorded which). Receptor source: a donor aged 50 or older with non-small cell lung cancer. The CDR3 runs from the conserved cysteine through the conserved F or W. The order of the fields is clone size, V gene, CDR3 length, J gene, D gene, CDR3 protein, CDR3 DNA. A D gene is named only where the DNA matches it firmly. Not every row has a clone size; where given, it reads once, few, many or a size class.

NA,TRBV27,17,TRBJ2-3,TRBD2,CAISSRLAGGITDTQYF,TGTGCCATCAGTTCCAGACTAGCGGGAGGCATCACAGATACGCAGTATTTT
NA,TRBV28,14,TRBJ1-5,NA,CASSRGVGNQPQHF,TGTGCCAGCAGTAGGGGGGTTGGCAATCAGCCCCAGCATTTT
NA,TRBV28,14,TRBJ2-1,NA,CASSFLQITGEQFF,TGTGCCAGCAGTTTTCTCCAGATAACAGGAGAGCAGTTCTTC
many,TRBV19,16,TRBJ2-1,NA,CASSIEPGVSVNEQFF,TGTGCCAGTAGTATAGAGCCGGGGGTCTCCGTCAATGAGCAGTTCTTC
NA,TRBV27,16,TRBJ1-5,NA,CSSSLSRVEGNQPQHF,TGTTCCAGCAGTTTATCGAGGGTCGAGGGCAATCAGCCCCAGCATTTT
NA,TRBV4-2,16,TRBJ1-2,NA,CASSLGLGGRIYGYTF,TGTGCCAGCAGTTTAGGGTTGGGGGGCCGGATCTATGGCTACACCTTC
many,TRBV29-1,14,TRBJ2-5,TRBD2,CSVAGTSGSETQYF,TGCAGCGTCGCCGGGACTAGCGGGAGTGAGACCCAGTACTTC
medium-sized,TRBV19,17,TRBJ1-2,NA,CAPRDGGRSASDYGYTF,TGTGCCCCTAGGGACGGGGGGCGGTCGGCCTCTGACTATGGCTACACCTTC
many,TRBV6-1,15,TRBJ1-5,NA,CASSSSRASNQPQHF,TGTGCCAGCAGCTCATCCCGGGCCTCCAATCAGCCCCAGCATTTT
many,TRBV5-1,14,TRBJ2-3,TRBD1,CASSSGQHTDTQYF,TGCGCCAGCAGCTCGGGACAGCACACAGATACGCAGTATTTT
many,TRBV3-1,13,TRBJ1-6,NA,CASSPNTESPLHF,TGTGCCAGCAGCCCTAATACGGAATCACCCCTCCACTTT
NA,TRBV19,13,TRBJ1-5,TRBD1,CASSIQQGQTQHF,TGTGCCAGTAGTATACAACAGGGGCAGACCCAGCATTTT
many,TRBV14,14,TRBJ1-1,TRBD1,CASSPDREGTEAFF,TGTGCCAGCAGCCCAGACAGGGAAGGGACTGAAGCTTTCTTT
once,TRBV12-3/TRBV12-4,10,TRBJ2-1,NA,CASSLHEQFF,TGTGCCAGCAGTTTGCATGAGCAGTTCTTC
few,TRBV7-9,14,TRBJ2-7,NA,CASSVAGTAGEQYF,TGTGCCAGCAGCGTGGCCGGGACGGCAGGCGAGCAGTACTTC
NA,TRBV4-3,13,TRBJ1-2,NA,CASSQDRLYGYTF,TGCGCCAGCAGCCAAGACCGCCTATATGGCTACACCTTC
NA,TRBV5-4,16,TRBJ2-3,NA,CASSTGGQGRPDTQYF,TGTGCCAGCAGCACCGGAGGTCAGGGGAGGCCAGATACGCAGTATTTT
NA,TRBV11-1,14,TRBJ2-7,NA,CASSINRASYEQYF,TGTGCCAGCAGCATCAACAGGGCCTCCTACGAGCAGTACTTC
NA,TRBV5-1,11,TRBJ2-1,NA,CASSLSAEQFF,TGCGCCAGCAGCTTGTCTGCTGAGCAGTTCTTC
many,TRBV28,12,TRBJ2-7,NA,CASSLSPFDPYF,TGTGCCAGCAGTTTATCCCCGTTCGATCCGTACTTC
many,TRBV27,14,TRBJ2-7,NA,CASRAGPGSYEQYF,TGTGCCAGCAGAGCAGGGCCCGGTTCCTACGAGCAGTACTTC
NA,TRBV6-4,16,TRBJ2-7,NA,CASSVPMRTVSYEQYF,TGTGCCAGCAGTGTACCAATGCGGACAGTCTCCTACGAGCAGTACTTC
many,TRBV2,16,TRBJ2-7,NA,CASSGRNRRPQVEQYF,TGTGCCAGCAGTGGCCGGAACAGGAGGCCGCAGGTCGAGCAGTACTTC
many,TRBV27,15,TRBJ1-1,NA,CASSPGLGMNTEAFF,TGTGCCAGCAGTCCCGGGCTGGGCATGAACACTGAAGCTTTCTTT
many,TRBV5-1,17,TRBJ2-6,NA,CASSLQGGLSGANVLTF,TGCGCCAGCAGCTTGCAGGGGGGCCTCTCTGGGGCCAACGTCCTGACTTTC
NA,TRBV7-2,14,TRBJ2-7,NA,CASSLVPGAYEQYF,TGTGCCAGCAGCTTAGTCCCGGGGGCCTACGAGCAGTACTTC
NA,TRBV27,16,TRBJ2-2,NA,CASSFPGDWNTWELFF,TGTGCCAGCAGTTTTCCTGGGGACTGGAACACCTGGGAGCTGTTTTTT
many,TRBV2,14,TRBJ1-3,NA,CASNIQGGVDTIYF,TGTGCCAGCAATATACAGGGAGGTGTGGACACCATATATTTT
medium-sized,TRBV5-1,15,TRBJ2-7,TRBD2,CASSLRLASGNEQYF,TGCGCCAGCAGCTTGAGACTAGCGAGTGGCAACGAGCAGTACTTC
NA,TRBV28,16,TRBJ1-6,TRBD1,CASSQRQGSYNSPLHF,TGTGCCAGCAGTCAGAGACAGGGTTCCTATAATTCACCCCTCCACTTT
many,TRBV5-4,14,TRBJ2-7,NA,CASSYRDGSYEQYF,TGTGCCAGCAGCTATAGGGACGGCTCCTACGAGCAGTACTTC
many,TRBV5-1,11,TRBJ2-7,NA,CASRQAYEQYF,TGCGCCAGCAGACAGGCCTACGAGCAGTACTTC
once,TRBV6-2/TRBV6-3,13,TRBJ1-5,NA,CASSEAGYQPQHF,TGTGCCAGCAGTGAGGCAGGGTATCAGCCCCAGCATTTT
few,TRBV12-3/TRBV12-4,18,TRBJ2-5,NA,CASSSSLGSRMAQETQYF,TGTGCCAGCAGTTCCTCCCTAGGCAGCCGAATGGCCCAAGAGACCCAGTACTTC
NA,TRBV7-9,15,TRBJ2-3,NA,CASSLVLAGTDTQYF,TGTGCCAGCAGCTTAGTCCTAGCTGGTACAGATACGCAGTATTTT
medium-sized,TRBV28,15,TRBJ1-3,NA,CASSFDRDGRNTIYF,TGTGCCAGCAGTTTCGATCGGGACGGGCGGAACACCATATATTTT
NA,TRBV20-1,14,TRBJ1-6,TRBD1,CSDGQTGRNSPLHF,TGCAGTGACGGACAGACAGGGCGGAATTCACCCCTCCACTTT
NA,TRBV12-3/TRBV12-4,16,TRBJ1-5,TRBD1,CASRLSTGVSSQPQHF,TGTGCCAGCAGGCTTTCTACAGGGGTCTCTAGTCAGCCCCAGCATTTT
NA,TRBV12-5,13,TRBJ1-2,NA,CASGPGINYGYTF,TGTGCTAGTGGCCCGGGGATCAACTATGGCTACACCTTC
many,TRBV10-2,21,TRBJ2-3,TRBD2,CASSETGGQGLAPSFTDTQYF,TGCGCCAGCAGTGAGACGGGAGGGCAGGGACTAGCCCCCTCCTTCACAGATACGCAGTATTTT
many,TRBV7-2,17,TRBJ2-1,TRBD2,CASTQMSSGSAYNEQFF,TGTGCCAGCACCCAGATGTCTAGCGGGAGCGCCTACAATGAGCAGTTCTTC
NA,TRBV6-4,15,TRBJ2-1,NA,CASSAEVIPYNEQFF,TGTGCCAGCAGTGCCGAGGTTATCCCTTACAATGAGCAGTTCTTC
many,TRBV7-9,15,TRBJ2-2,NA,CASSFGQGQFGELFF,TGTGCCAGCAGCTTCGGTCAGGGCCAGTTCGGGGAGCTGTTTTTT
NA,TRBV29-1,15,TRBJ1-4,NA,CSVRTVQPFGGKLFF,TGCAGCGTTCGAACAGTACAGCCCTTTGGAGGAAAACTGTTTTTT
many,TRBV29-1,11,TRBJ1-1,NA,CSVAPGLEAFF,TGCAGCGTCGCACCGGGTCTTGAAGCTTTCTTT
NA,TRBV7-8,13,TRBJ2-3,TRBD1,CASNRQGTDTQYF,TGTGCCAGCAACAGACAGGGAACAGATACGCAGTATTTT
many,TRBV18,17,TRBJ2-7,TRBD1,CASSPAGQGSFAYEQYF,TGTGCCAGCTCACCCGCCGGACAGGGGAGTTTTGCGTACGAGCAGTACTTC
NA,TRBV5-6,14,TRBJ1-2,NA,CASSLARPVYGYTF,TGTGCCAGCAGCTTGGCCCGTCCCGTGTATGGCTACACCTTC
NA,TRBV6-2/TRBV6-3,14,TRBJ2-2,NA,CASRAHSNTGELFF,TGTGCCAGCCGGGCCCACTCGAACACCGGGGAGCTGTTTTTT
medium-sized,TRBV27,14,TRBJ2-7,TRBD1,CASSSGQGAHEQYF,TGTGCCAGCAGTTCGGGACAGGGGGCCCACGAGCAGTACTTC
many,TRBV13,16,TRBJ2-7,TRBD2,CASSPNRGTSGNEQYF,TGTGCCAGCAGCCCCAACCGAGGGACTAGCGGGAATGAGCAGTACTTC
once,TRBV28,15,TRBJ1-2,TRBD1,CASSLPGQGGYGYTF,TGTGCCAGCAGTTTGCCGGGACAGGGAGGATATGGCTACACCTTC
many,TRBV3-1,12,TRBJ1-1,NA,CASGYTNTEAFF,TGTGCCAGTGGATATACCAACACTGAAGCTTTCTTT
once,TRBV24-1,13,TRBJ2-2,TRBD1,CATVTGVNGELFF,TGTGCCACCGTGACAGGGGTCAACGGGGAGCTGTTTTTT
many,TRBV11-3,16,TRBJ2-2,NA,CASSPGSPGRTGELFF,TGTGCCAGCAGCCCCGGATCCCCTGGAAGAACCGGGGAGCTGTTTTTT
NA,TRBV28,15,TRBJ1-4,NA,CASSRNRVRNEKLFF,TGTGCCAGCAGTCGAAACAGGGTACGAAATGAAAAACTGTTTTTT
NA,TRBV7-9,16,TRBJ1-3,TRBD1,CASSLWGQGTGNTIYF,TGTGCCAGCAGCTTGTGGGGACAGGGGACTGGAAACACCATATATTTT